These 25 T cell receptor beta chains came from one sample sequenced in a study of control samples from healthy donors and cancer patients. Sequencing used immunoSEQ multiplex PCR; TCRdb keeps in-frame clones, though not all of them. The sample consists of around 130,000 clones, roughly 84% of them appearing once. The sample comprised blood. The source is a man in his fifties or sixties in good health.

The chain has TRBV3-1 (or the pseudogene TRBV3-2) and TRBJ2-3; 9 bases align to TRBD2. The CDR3 totals 16 residues. The trim removed 5 bases at V and 0 bases at J, leaving 6 bases unmatched. Germline V lookup: CDR1 LGHDT, CDR2 YNNKEL (reference sequence). The CDR3 here is CASSTRAGGSTDTQYF. In nucleotides, the CDR3 is TGTGCCAGCAGCACCCGAGCGGGGGGAAGCACAGATACGCAGTATTTT.

The rearrangement joins TRBV15 to TRBJ2-7; D unresolved. The CDR3 is 13 residues long. V was pared by 2 bases and J by 4 bases, with 9 bases between. The germline gives CDR1 LNHNV, CDR2 YYDKDF (reference sequence). CDR3 sequence (DNA): TGTGCCACCAGCAGAACCTCAGATTACGAGCAGTACTTC. It specifies CATSRTSDYEQYF.

The chain is built from TRBV30 and TRBJ2-7; D possibly corresponds to TRBD1 (6 bases). The CDR3 runs 12 residues. V lost 2 bases and J lost 6, with 11 bases in between. Germline V lookup: CDR1 GTSNPN, CDR2 SVGIG (reference sequence). The chain's CDR3 is CAWSRTGLEQYF. The DNA for the CDR3 is TGTGCCTGGAGTCGTACAGGGCTCGAGCAGTACTTC.

V gene TRBV19 combines with J gene TRBJ1-5; D remains unclear. The V end was cut by 0 bases, the J end by 0 bases, with 9 bases between. This CDR3 contains 16 residues. CDR1 LNHDA and CDR2 SQIVND come from the germline V gene (reference sequence). The CDR3 bases are TGTGCCAGTAGTATAGATCGGGCAGCTAGCAATCAGCCCCAGCATTTT. Translation: CASSIDRAASNQPQHF.

The chain uses TRBV28 and TRBJ1-2; the D gene is possibly TRBD1 (6 bases). Trimming stripped 6 bases from V and 7 bases from J, with 18 bases between. The CDR3 is 14 amino acids. Germline CDR1 and CDR2: MDHEN and SYDVKM. CDR3 in amino acids: CASRSVGGARGYTF. Here the CDR3 DNA reads TGTGCCAGCAGATCCGTAGGGGGGGCCCGTGGCTACACCTTC.

The V gene is TRBV2, the J gene TRBJ2-3, with TRBD2 matching 7 bases. V trimming: 0 bases; J trimming: 1 base; junction bases outside the gene matches: 4. This CDR3 has 16 residues. Germline loops: CDR1 SNHLY, CDR2 FYNNEI. CDR3 DNA: TGTGCCAGCAGTGAAGCGCTGGCGGGGGGCACAGATACGCAGTATTTT. Its protein is CASSEALAGGTDTQYF.

The J gene is TRBJ1-1, the V gene TRBV11-1, with TRBD1 matching 10 bases. Germline CDR1 is SGHAT and CDR2 is FQDESV (reference sequence). The ends lost 5 bases at V and 4 bases at J; junction bases unmatched: 4. The CDR3 runs 14 residues. CDR3 in amino acids: CASSRGQGGTEAFF. The DNA of the CDR3 is TGTGCCAGCAGCCGAGGACAGGGGGGCACTGAAGCTTTCTTT.

The chain employs TRBV4-1 and TRBJ2-2; D gene unclear. Trimming took off 3 bases at V and 3 bases at J, with 5 bases between the two ends. There are 13 residues in the CDR3. Germline loops: CDR1 MGHRA, CDR2 YSYEKL. As DNA, the CDR3 is TGCGCCAGCAGCCATGTACACACCGGGGAGCTGTTTTTT. Its protein product is CASSHVHTGELFF.

In its sample, this clone was seen once. The rearrangement links TRBV5-1 to TRBJ2-1; TRBD2 agrees at 7 bases. This CDR3 region has 17 residues. The germline V gene has CDR1 SGHRS and CDR2 YFSETQ. Trimming cost V 2 bases and J 1 base; bases outside gene matches: 9. DNA of the CDR3: TGCGCCAGCAGCTTTACATTAGCGGGTGGGTCCTACAATGAGCAGTTCTTC. Protein product: CASSFTLAGGSYNEQFF.

The V and J genes are TRBV11-2 and TRBJ2-5, with 8 bases fitting TRBD1. The germline gives CDR1 SGHAT, CDR2 FQNNGV. With 5 bases clipped from V and 2 bases from J, the junction kept 7 bases outside the gene matches. This CDR3 has 15 residues. The CDR3 sequence: CASSPRDRLQETQYF. CDR3 DNA: TGTGCCAGCAGCCCCCGGGACAGGTTACAAGAGACCCAGTACTTC.

V gene TRBV2 combines with J gene TRBJ2-7, with no clear D. Trimming took 6 bases from V and 4 from J, leaving 10 bases between them. In germline, CDR1 is SNHLY, CDR2 FYNNEI. The CDR3 length is 12 residues. CDR3 sequence: CASRLIAYEQYF. The CDR3 nucleotides read TGTGCCAGCAGGCTCATCGCATACGAGCAGTACTTC.

This chain uses TRBV12-3 or TRBV12-4 with TRBJ1-2; D is perhaps TRBD1 (6 bases). V lost 6 bases to trimming and J lost 7 bases, with 15 bases between them. This CDR3 has 13 amino acids. The CDR3 coding sequence is TGTGCCAGCAGCCCACAGGGTAATCGTGGCTACACCTTC. This translates into CASSPQGNRGYTF.

This chain connects TRBV15 to TRBJ1-6, with a weak D call TRBD1 (5 bases). V dropped 6 bases and J dropped 9 bases, with 18 bases sitting between them. Germline CDR1 and CDR2: LNHNV and YYDKDF (reference sequence). The CDR3 spans 15 residues. CDR3 nucleotide sequence: TGTGCCACCAGTTTAACGGGGATGGGGGGTTCACCCCTCCACTTT. Protein sequence: CATSLTGMGGSPLHF.

The rearrangement uses TRBV12-3 or TRBV12-4 and TRBJ2-2; D is ambiguous. With 4 bases removed from V and 6 bases from J, the gap between germline ends came to 9 bases. The CDR3 covers 13 residues. Here the CDR3 reads CASSSVVSGELFF. CDR3 in DNA: TGTGCCAGCAGTTCCGTGGTGTCCGGGGAGCTGTTTTTT.

The J gene is TRBJ2-3, the V gene TRBV24-1; TRBD1 matches at 7 bases. The germline V gene encodes CDR1 KGHDR and CDR2 SFDVKD. Trimming cost V 4 bases and J 5 bases; bases outside gene matches: 8. The CDR3 has 15 residues. The CDR3 DNA is TGTGCCACCAGTGACCTTCGGACAGGTTTAGATACGCAGTATTTT. Protein product: CATSDLRTGLDTQYF.

The V call is TRBV6-5, the J call TRBJ1-5; a weak D match, TRBD1 (5 bases). V was clipped by 8 bases and J by 2 bases, with 16 bases between them. Germline V CDR1 and CDR2: MNHEY, SVGAGI. This CDR3 is 15 amino acids long. Here the CDR3 reads CASFPTGTRNQPQHF. Here the CDR3 DNA reads TGTGCCAGCTTCCCGACTGGGACCCGCAATCAGCCCCAGCATTTT.

This sequence joins TRBV6-5 and TRBJ1-1; D gene unclear. Germline CDR1 and CDR2: MNHEY and SVGAGI. The length of the CDR3 is 15 residues. V dropped 0 bases and J dropped 0 bases, with 8 bases sitting between them. The CDR3, as DNA: TGTGCCAGCAGTTACTCGTGGAGGGTGAACACTGAAGCTTTCTTT. Translated: CASSYSWRVNTEAFF.

The genes are TRBV6-5 and TRBJ2-7; TRBD2 matches at 9 bases. V shed 5 bases, J shed 2 bases, and the junction held 4 bases outside the gene matches. This CDR3 comprises 14 residues. In germline, CDR1 is MNHEY, CDR2 SVGAGI. CDR3: CASSQGLAPYEQYF. The CDR3 DNA follows: TGTGCCAGCAGTCAGGGACTAGCCCCCTACGAGCAGTACTTC.

The gene calls are TRBV6-5 and TRBJ2-7; 9 bases fit TRBD1. In germline, CDR1 is MNHEY, CDR2 SVGAGI. This CDR3 has 13 residues. Trimming took 7 bases from V and 7 from J; bases not matched to a gene: 8. In nucleotides, the CDR3 is TGTGCCAGCATTCTAGGGACAGGGCAGGAGCAGTACTTC. Translated: CASILGTGQEQYF.

The DNA for the CDR3 is TGCGCCAGCAGTGTCACACCCGTCGGGGAAGCTTTCTTT. This codes for CASSVTPVGEAFF. V is TRBV10-1 and J is TRBJ1-1; D not certain. The V end was cut by 4 bases, the J end by 8 bases, with 14 bases between. The germline CDR1 and CDR2 sequences are WNHNN and SYGVQD (reference sequence). The CDR3 runs to 13 residues.

This chain uses TRBV7-3 with TRBJ2-3; 9 bases line up with TRBD2. The CDR3 spans 15 residues. Germline V gives CDR1 SGHTA, CDR2 FQGTGA. After removal of 3 bases from V and 4 bases from J, the junction contained 5 bases not matched to a gene. The CDR3 region is CASSFTAGGADTQYF. The CDR3 DNA is TGTGCCAGCAGCTTTACAGCGGGGGGTGCAGATACGCAGTATTTT.

A note on this clone: One end of the junction does not line up with germline, which may come from a read error. The genes are TRBV20-1 and TRBJ1-6; D may be TRBD1 (6 bases). Germline CDR1 and CDR2: DFQATT and SNEGSKA (reference sequence). This CDR3 has 13 amino acids. For the CDR3, the DNA is TGCAGTGCTAGTTTCAGGGGAGATTCACCCCTCCGCTTT. Amino acids: CSASFRGDSPLRF.

This clone was recorded once. The CDR3 bases are TGCGCCAGCAGCCAAGGTCCAGGAGCTCCTACCTATGGCTACACCTTC. This gives the protein CASSQGPGAPTYGYTF. The rearrangement uses TRBV4-1 and TRBJ1-2; D call uncertain. Germline assignment: CDR1 MGHRA and CDR2 YSYEKL. CDR3 length: 16 residues. The V gene lost 1 base and the J gene lost 4 bases, with 16 bases spanning the gap.

The chain uses TRBV25-1 and TRBJ2-2, with a possible D match to TRBD2 (6 bases). The CDR3 spans 13 residues. The germline V and J ends were trimmed by 7 bases and 6 bases, with 12 bases remaining between them. Germline values: CDR1 MGHDK, CDR2 SYGVNS. The CDR3 coding sequence is TGTGCCAGCACTTCGGACTACGCCGGGGAGCTGTTTTTT. Protein product: CASTSDYAGELFF.

V is TRBV19 and J is TRBJ2-3, with 8 positions matching TRBD1. The germline V gene encodes CDR1 LNHDA and CDR2 SQIVND (reference sequence). The CDR3 sequence is 14 residues long. V was clipped by 9 bases and J by 2 bases; unmatched bases: 7. CDR3 residues: CASSRTGNTDTQYF. The CDR3 coding sequence is TGTGCCAGCAGTCGGACAGGGAACACAGATACGCAGTATTTT. The full variable domain, rest sourced from reference TRBV19 and TRBJ2-3, is DGGITQSPKYLFRKEGQNVTLSCEQNLNHDAMYWYRQDPGQGLRLIYYSQIVNDFQKGDIAEGYSVSREKKESFPLTVTSAQKNPTAFYLCASSRTGNTDTQYFGPGTRLTVL.